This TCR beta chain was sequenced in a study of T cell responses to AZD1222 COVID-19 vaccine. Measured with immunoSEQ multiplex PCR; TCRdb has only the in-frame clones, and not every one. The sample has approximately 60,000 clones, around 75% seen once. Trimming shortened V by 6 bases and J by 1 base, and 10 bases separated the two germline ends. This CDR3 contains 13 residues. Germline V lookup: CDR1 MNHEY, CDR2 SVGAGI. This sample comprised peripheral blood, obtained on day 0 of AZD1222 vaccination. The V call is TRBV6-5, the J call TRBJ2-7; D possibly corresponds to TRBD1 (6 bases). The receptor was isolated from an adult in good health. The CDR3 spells CASRTGQSYEQYF. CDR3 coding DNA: TGTGCCAGCAGGACGGGACAATCCTACGAGCAGTACTTC.